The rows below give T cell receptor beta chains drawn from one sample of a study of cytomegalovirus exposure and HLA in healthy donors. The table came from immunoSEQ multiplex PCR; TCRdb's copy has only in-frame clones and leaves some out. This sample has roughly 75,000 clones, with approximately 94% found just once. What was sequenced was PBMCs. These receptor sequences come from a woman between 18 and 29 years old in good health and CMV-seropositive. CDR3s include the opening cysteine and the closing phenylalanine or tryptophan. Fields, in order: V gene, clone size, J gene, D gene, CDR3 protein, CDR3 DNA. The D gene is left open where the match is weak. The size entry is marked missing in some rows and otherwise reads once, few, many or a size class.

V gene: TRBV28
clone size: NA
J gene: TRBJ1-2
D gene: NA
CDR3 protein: CASSLVWSYGYTF
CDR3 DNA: TGTGCCAGCAGTTTGGTCTGGAGCTATGGCTACACCTTC

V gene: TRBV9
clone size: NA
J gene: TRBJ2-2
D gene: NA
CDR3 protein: CASSDGQPGELFF
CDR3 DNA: TGTGCCAGCAGCGATGGGCAGCCCGGGGAGCTGTTTTTT

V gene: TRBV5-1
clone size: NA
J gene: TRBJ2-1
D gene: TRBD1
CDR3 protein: CASSLQGKQFF
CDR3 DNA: TGCGCCAGCAGTTTACAGGGGAAGCAGTTCTTC

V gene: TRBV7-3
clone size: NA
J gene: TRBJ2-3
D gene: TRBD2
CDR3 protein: CASSLVGRADTQYF
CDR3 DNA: TGTGCCAGCAGCTTAGTGGGGAGGGCAGATACGCAGTATTTT

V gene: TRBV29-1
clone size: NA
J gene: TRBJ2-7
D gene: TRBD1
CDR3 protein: CSIRGFAGYEQYF
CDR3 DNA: TGCAGCATCAGGGGGTTTGCGGGCTACGAGCAGTACTTC

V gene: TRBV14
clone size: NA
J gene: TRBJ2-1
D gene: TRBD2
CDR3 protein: CASSQLSGLGANEQFF
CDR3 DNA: TGTGCCAGCAGCCAACTGTCGGGACTAGGGGCCAATGAGCAGTTCTTC

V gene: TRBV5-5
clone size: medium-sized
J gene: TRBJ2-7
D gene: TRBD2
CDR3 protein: CASSIGLEGEQYF
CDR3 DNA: TGTGCCAGCAGCATCGGACTAGAAGGCGAGCAGTACTTC

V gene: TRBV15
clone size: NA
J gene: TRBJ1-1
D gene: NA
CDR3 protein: CATSREGPYTEAFF
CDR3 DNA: TGTGCCACCAGCAGAGAGGGGCCCTACACTGAAGCTTTCTTT

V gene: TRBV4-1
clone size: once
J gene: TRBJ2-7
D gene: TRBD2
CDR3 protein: CASSQVNGGGSYEQYF
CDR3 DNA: TGCGCCAGCAGCCAAGTTAACGGCGGGGGGAGCTACGAGCAGTACTTC

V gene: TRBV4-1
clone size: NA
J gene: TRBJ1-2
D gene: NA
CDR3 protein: CASSQDEGRDYGYTF
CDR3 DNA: TGCGCCAGCAGCCAAGATGAGGGCAGAGACTATGGCTACACCTTC

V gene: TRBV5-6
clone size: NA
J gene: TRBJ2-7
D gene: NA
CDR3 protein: CASSLAGSSYEQYF
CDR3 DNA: TGTGCCAGCAGCTTGGCAGGCAGCTCCTACGAGCAGTACTTC

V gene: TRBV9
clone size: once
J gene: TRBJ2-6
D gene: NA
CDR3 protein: CASSVAWAGSGANVLTF
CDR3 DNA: TGTGCCAGCAGCGTAGCCTGGGCAGGGTCTGGGGCCAACGTCCTGACTTTC

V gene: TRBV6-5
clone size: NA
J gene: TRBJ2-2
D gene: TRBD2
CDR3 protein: CASSATSGGTGELFF
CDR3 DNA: TGTGCCAGCAGCGCCACTAGCGGGGGAACCGGGGAGCTGTTTTTT

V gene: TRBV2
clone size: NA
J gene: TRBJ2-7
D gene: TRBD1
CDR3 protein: CASRIDRDGYEQYF
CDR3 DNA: TGTGCCAGCAGGATTGACAGGGACGGCTACGAGCAGTACTTC

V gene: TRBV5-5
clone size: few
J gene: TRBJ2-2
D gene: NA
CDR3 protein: CASSPGALNTGELFF
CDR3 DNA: TGTGCCAGCAGCCCAGGGGCCCTGAACACCGGGGAGCTGTTTTTT

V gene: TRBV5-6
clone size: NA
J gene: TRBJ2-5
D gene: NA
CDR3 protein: CASSLARGAETQYF
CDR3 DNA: TGTGCCAGCAGCCTGGCCCGGGGAGCGGAGACCCAGTACTTC

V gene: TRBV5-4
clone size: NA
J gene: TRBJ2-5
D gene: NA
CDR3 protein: CASSLSTLYQETQYF
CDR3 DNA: TGTGCCAGCAGCCTATCGACTCTCTACCAAGAGACCCAGTACTTC

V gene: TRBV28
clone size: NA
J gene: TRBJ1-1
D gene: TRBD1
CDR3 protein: CASRGTGVGFEAFF
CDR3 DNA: TGTGCCAGCAGAGGGACAGGGGTCGGATTTGAAGCTTTCTTT

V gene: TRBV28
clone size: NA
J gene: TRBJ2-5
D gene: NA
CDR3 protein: CASSLIADETQYF
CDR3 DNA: TGTGCCAGCAGTTTAATAGCGGACGAGACCCAGTACTTC

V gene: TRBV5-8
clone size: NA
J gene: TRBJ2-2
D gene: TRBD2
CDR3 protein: CASSPGTSGTSDTGELFF
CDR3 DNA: TGTGCCAGCAGCCCCGGGACTAGCGGGACCTCGGACACCGGGGAGCTGTTTTTT

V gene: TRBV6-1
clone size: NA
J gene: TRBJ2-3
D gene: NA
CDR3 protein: CASGAGDRTDTQYF
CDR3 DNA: TGTGCCAGCGGGGCAGGGGACCGCACAGATACGCAGTATTTT

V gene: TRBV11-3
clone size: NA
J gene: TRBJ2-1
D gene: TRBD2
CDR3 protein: CASSLLAGEDNEQFF
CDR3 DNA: TGTGCCAGCAGCTTATTAGCGGGGGAGGACAATGAGCAGTTCTTC

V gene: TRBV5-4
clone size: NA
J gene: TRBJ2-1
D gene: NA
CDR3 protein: CASSLRQPTVSEQFF
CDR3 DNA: TGTGCCAGCAGCTTGAGACAGCCTACCGTCAGTGAGCAGTTCTTC

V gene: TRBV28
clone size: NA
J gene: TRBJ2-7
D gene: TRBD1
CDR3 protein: CASSRPRGGVYEQYF
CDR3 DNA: TGTGCCAGCAGCCGCCCAAGAGGGGGCGTCTACGAGCAGTACTTC

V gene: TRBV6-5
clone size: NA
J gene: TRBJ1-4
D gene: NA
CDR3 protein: CASSYGLGREKLFF
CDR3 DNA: TGTGCCAGCAGTTACGGACTAGGAAGGGAAAAACTGTTTTTT

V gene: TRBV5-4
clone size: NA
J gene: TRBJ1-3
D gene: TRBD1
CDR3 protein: CASSQRTGGASGNTIYF
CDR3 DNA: TGTGCCAGCAGCCAAAGGACAGGGGGCGCATCTGGAAACACCATATATTTT